This TCR beta chain was retrieved from a study of identical twins. Findings and limits, study-wide: Low generation probability was overrepresented in out-of-frame alpha sequences shared by twins.

TCRdb itself ran the 5' RACE reads through MiXCR, one entry per CDR3 protein. The table records more than 1.5 million distinct CDR3 sequences, less than 35% of them present only once. This CDR3 has 13 amino acids. From germline, CDR1 is MNHNY and CDR2 SVGAGI (reference sequence). Trimming pared 7 bases from V and 2 bases from J, leaving 10 bases between. Note on this clonotype: Its target is not known.

This receptor was obtained from a newborn girl in good health. The sequenced material came from cord blood. The rearrangement uses TRBV6-6 and TRBJ2-3, with D perhaps being TRBD1 or TRBD2 (5 bases each). Written as DNA, the CDR3 is TGTGCCAGCATGCCGGGGCCCACAGATACGCAGTATTTT. This translates into CASMPGPTDTQYF.